This T cell receptor beta chain was sequenced during a study of T cell responses to AZD1222 COVID-19 vaccine. Study outcomes and limitations: Across the whole spike, CD4 TCRs peaked at regions 160-218 and 743-854. The donors showed a predominance of white British ancestry and of females, with possible underestimation of clonal diversity. Reportedly, nearly half the spike-specific TCRs target unmutated variant regions.

Comment on this clone: The antigen is not known.

This CDR3 has 13 residues. Germline V CDR1 and CDR2: KGHSH, LQKENI. Trimming cost V 3 bases and J 2 bases, with 8 bases left between them. Repertoires were generated with immunoSEQ multiplex PCR, while TCRdb's copy carries only in-frame clones and drops some. The data hold 150,000 or so clones, with nearly 95% observed a single time. Pooled together were second doses at about 4 or about 12 weeks. Sequenced material: peripheral blood, taken 28 days after the second AZD1222 dose. V is TRBV18 and J is TRBJ2-7; tentative D call: TRBD1 (5 bases). This sequence originates from an adult who received the AZD1222 COVID-19 vaccine. In DNA, the CDR3 is TGTGCCAGCTCACCCACAGGAGCCTACGAGCAGTACTTC. This encodes CASSPTGAYEQYF. Looking up the rest from reference TRBV18 and TRBJ2-7 gives the full variable domain: NAGVMQNPRHLVRRRGQEARLRCSPMKGHSHVYWYRQLPEEGLKFMVYLQKENIIDESGMPKERFSAEFPKEGPSILRIQQVVRGDSAAYFCASSPTGAYEQYFGPGTRLTVT.